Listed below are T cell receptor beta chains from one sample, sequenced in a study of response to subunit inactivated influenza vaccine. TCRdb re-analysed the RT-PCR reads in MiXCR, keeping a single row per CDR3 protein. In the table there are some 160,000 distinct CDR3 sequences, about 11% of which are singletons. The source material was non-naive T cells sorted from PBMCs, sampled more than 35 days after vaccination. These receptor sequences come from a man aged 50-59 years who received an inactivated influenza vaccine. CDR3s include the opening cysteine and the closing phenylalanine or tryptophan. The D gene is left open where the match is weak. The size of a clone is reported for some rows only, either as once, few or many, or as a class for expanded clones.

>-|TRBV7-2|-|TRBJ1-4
TGTGCCAGCAGCTTTGGGAGGGGGGCTGAAAAACTGTTTTTT
CASSFGRGAEKLFF
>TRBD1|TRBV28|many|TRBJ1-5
TGTGCCAGCAGTTTATGGGGACAGGGGAACAATCAGCCCCAGCATTTT
CASSLWGQGNNQPQHF
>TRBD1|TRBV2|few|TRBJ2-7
TGTGCCAGCAGGCCAACGGCAGGGGGCGGCGAGCAGTACTTC
CASRPTAGGGEQYF
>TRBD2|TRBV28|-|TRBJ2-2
TGTGCCAGCAACCCCGGACTAGCGGGAGTGTCGAACACCGGGGAGCTGTTTTTT
CASNPGLAGVSNTGELFF
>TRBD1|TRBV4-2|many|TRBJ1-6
TGTGCCAGCAGCCAACGGACAGGGGGTAATTCACCCCTCCACTTT
CASSQRTGGNSPLHF
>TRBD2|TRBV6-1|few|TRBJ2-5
TGTGCCAGCAGGCCGACTAGCGGGAGGTTTCAAGAGACCCAGTACTTC
CASRPTSGRFQETQYF
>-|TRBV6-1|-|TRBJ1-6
TGTGCCAGCAGCCCTCGGGACCTTCGGGCCCTCCACTTT
CASSPRDLRALHF
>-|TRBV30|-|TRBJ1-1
TGTGCCTGGAGTGTCTGGAATGAAGCTTTCTTT
CAWSVWNEAFF
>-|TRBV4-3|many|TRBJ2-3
TGCGCCAGCAGCCAGAGCCCGGGCCGCACAGATACGCAGTATTTT
CASSQSPGRTDTQYF
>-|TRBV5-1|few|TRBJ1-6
TGCGCCAGCAGCTTGGAGGGGGTTAATTCACCCCTCCACTTT
CASSLEGVNSPLHF
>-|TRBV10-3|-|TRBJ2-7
TGTGCCATCAGTGAGTCGGCTGCCTCCTACGAGCAGTACTTC
CAISESAASYEQYF
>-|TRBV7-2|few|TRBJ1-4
TGTGCCAGCAGCTCAGGGGTGGGCATGAACGGAAAACTGTTTTTT
CASSSGVGMNGKLFF
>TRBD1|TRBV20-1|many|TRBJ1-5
TGCAGTGCTACACAGGGGGGCCTAAATCAGCCCCAGCATTTT
CSATQGGLNQPQHF
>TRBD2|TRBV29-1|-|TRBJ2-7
TGCAGCGTTGACTCAGATACCGGGACTACCTACGAGCAGTACTTC
CSVDSDTGTTYEQYF
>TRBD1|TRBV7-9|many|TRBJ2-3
TGTGCCAGCAGCTTACAGACAGGGGGAACAGATACGCAGTATTTT
CASSLQTGGTDTQYF
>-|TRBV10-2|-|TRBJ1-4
TGCGCCAGCAGTGTGGCAGGCCTTAATGAAAAACTGTTTTTT
CASSVAGLNEKLFF
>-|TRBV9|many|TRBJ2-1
TGTGCCAGCAGCGTAGCCGGGGGCAGGAGATCCTACAATGAGCAGTTCTTC
CASSVAGGRRSYNEQFF
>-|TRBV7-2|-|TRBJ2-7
TGTGCCAGCAGCGGGGGGACAGAACGATACGAGCAGTACTTC
CASSGGTERYEQYF
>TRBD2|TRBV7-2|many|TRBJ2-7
TGTGCCAGCACACCCCTAGCGGGATTGCTTTACGAGCAGTACTTC
CASTPLAGLLYEQYF
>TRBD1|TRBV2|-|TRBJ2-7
TGTGCCAGCAGCGACAGGGCCTCCTGCGAGCAGTACTTC
CASSDRASCEQYF
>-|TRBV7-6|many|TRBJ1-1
TGTGCCAGCAGCTTAACCCGACAGACCACTGAAGCTTTCTTT
CASSLTRQTTEAFF
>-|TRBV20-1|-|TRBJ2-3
TGCAGTGCTAGCCACAGTGACTCCACAGATACGCAGTATTTT
CSASHSDSTDTQYF
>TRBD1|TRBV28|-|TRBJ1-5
TGTGCCAGCAGTTCCGGACAGGGAAGGGGCAATCAGCCCCAGCATTTT
CASSSGQGRGNQPQHF
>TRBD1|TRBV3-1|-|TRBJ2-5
TGTGCCAGCAGCCAGGGGACAGCGGAGACCCAGTACTTC
CASSQGTAETQYF
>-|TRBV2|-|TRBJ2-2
TGTGCCAGCAGTGAAGCGTTGTATACCGGGGAGCTGTTTTTT
CASSEALYTGELFF
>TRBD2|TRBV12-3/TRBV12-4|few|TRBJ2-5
TGTGCCAGCAGGATAGCGGGCGGGGTGGAGACCCAGTACTTC
CASRIAGGVETQYF
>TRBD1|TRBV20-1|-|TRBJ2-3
TGCAGTGCTAGGACAGGGGATATAGATACGCAGTATTTT
CSARTGDIDTQYF
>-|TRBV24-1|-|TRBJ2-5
TGTGCCACCAGTGAAAACGGGAACCAAGAGACCCAGTACTTC
CATSENGNQETQYF
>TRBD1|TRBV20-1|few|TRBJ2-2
TGCAGTGCACCGGGACAGGGGAACACCGGGGAGCTGTTTTTT
CSAPGQGNTGELFF
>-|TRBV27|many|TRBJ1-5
TGTGCCAGCAGCCCAATCCGGGGGGACAATCAGCCCCAGCATTTT
CASSPIRGDNQPQHF
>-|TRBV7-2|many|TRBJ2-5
TGTGCCAGCAGCCCCCGGGGGTTAGAGACCCAGTACTTC
CASSPRGLETQYF
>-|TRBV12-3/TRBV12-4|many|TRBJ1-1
TGTGCCAGCAGTGCGCGGAGCGGAAGTTCGACTGAAGCTTTCTTT
CASSARSGSSTEAFF
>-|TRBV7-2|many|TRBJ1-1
TGTGCCAGCAGCTTAGGGAGGGCGTCGAGCACTGAAGCTTTCTTT
CASSLGRASSTEAFF
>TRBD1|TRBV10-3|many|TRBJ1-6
TGTGCCATCAGTGGGGGGACAGAGAATTCACCCCTCCACTTT
CAISGGTENSPLHF
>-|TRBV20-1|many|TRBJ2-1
TGCAGTGCTCCCTCTTTTACCGGGACGAACAATGAGCAGTTCTTC
CSAPSFTGTNNEQFF
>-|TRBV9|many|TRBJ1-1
TGTGCCAGCAGCGCCGTTACAGGGAACACTGAAGCTTTCTTT
CASSAVTGNTEAFF
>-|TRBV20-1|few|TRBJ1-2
TGCAGTGCTAGCCCCGGACGTAGCTATGGCTACACCTTC
CSASPGRSYGYTF
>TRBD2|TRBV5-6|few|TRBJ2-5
TGTGCCAGCAGCAAGCTCGCCGCAGGGACCCCCGGGAGGGAGACCCAGTACTTC
CASSKLAAGTPGRETQYF
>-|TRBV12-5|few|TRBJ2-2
TGTGCTAGTGGCCGGGCGAGGACCGGGGAGCTGTTTTTT
CASGRARTGELFF
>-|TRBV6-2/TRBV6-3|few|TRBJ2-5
TGTGCCAGCAGTTACCCCAGGACCCCCCTGCGGTACTTC
CASSYPRTPLRYF
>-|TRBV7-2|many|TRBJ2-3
TGTGCCAGCAGCACGTCACTATTCACAGATACGCAGTATTTT
CASSTSLFTDTQYF
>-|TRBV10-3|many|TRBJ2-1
TGTGCCATCAGGGGAGAGGTCAGGAATGAGCAGTTCTTC
CAIRGEVRNEQFF
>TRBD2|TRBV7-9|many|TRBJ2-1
TGTGCCAGCAGCCTAGCGGGGGGCCTTTGGAATGAGCAGTTCTTC
CASSLAGGLWNEQFF
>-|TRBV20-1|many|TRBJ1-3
TGCAGTGCTAGCCAGGGGAGCCCTGGAAACACCATATATTTT
CSASQGSPGNTIYF
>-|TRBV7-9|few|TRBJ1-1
TGTGCCGGCTCGAAGGGAATGAACACTGAAGCTTTCTTT
CAGSKGMNTEAFF
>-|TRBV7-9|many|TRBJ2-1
TGTGCCAGCAGCTTAGTGCGGGCGGAGCGAGGCTTCTTC
CASSLVRAERGFF
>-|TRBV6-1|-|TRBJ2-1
TGTGCCAGCAGGGACGCGGGACTCTACAATGAGCAGTTCTTC
CASRDAGLYNEQFF
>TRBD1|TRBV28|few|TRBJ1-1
TGTGCCAGCACCCTAAACAGGGGGCGAGGGTTAGGTACTGAAGCTTTCTTT
CASTLNRGRGLGTEAFF
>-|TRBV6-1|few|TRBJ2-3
TGTGCCAGCAGTGATCTTGAGGGTTTCACAGATACGCAGTATTTT
CASSDLEGFTDTQYF
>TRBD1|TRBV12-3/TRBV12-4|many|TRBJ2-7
TGTGCCAGCAGCCCCCGACAGGGGTTAAGCTCCTACGAGCAGTACTTC
CASSPRQGLSSYEQYF
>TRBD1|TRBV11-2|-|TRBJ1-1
TGTGCCAGCAGCCTTCCGGGACAGGGGCAAGCTTTCTTT
CASSLPGQGQAFF
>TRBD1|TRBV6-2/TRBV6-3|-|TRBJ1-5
TGTGCCAGCAGTGGGGGCCCGGGACAGGGTGATCAGCCCCAGCATTTT
CASSGGPGQGDQPQHF
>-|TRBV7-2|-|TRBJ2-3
TGTGCCAGCAACCCCGGGACATCCACAGATACGCAGTATTTT
CASNPGTSTDTQYF
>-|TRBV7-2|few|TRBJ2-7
TGTGCCAGCAGCTCTCTCCCGGGCGCCACGTACGAGCAGTACTTC
CASSSLPGATYEQYF